A selection of T cell receptor beta chains follows, all from one sample in a study of OX40 agonist ivuxolimab in advanced cancers. Produced via immunoSEQ multiplex PCR; TCRdb's table is partial and in-frame only. The table records over 55,000 clones, about 88% of them present only once. The specimen comprised CD4+ or CD8+ T cells sorted from blood, sampled in a trial of the OX40 agonist ivuxolimab. Receptor source: an adult with an advanced solid tumor such as melanoma, head and neck, liver or kidney cancer. Each CDR3 is given with its conserved first and last residue. The D gene is left open where the match is weak. The size field is filled for only some rows; it gives once, few, many or a size class.

v_call,clone_size,j_call,d_call,cdr3_aa,cdr3_nt
TRBV29-1,NA,TRBJ2-3,NA,CSVALGSTDTQYF,TGCAGCGTTGCTTTAGGGTCAACAGATACGCAGTATTTT
TRBV6-5,NA,TRBJ2-1,NA,CASRGGVSGVDEQFF,TGTGCCTCGCGGGGAGGAGTCAGTGGGGTGGATGAGCAGTTCTTC
TRBV9,NA,TRBJ1-1,NA,CASSPEGRGNTEAFF,TGTGCCAGCAGCCCCGAAGGGCGGGGGAACACTGAAGCTTTCTTT
TRBV6-6,NA,TRBJ1-3,TRBD1,CASSVPGQGAGNTIYF,TGTGCCAGCAGCGTTCCGGGACAGGGGGCTGGAAACACCATATATTTT
TRBV13,NA,TRBJ2-3,NA,CASSLAQTTDTQYF,TGTGCCAGCAGCTTGGCACAGACCACAGATACGCAGTATTTT
TRBV5-1,NA,TRBJ2-4,NA,CASTPRPLQGEVGIQYF,TGCGCCAGCACCCCGAGGCCCTTACAGGGAGAGGTGGGCATTCAGTACTTC
TRBV6-1,NA,TRBJ2-7,TRBD1,CASSEDRGTIYEQYF,TGTGCCAGCAGTGAGGACAGGGGTACGATCTACGAGCAGTACTTC
TRBV6-4,NA,TRBJ1-2,NA,CASSERPGRGYTF,TGTGCCAGCAGTGAGAGGCCGGGCAGAGGCTACACCTTC
TRBV7-2,once,TRBJ2-3,TRBD1,CASSMRDRKLTDTQYF,TGTGCCAGCAGCATGAGGGACAGGAAACTCACAGATACGCAGTATTTT
TRBV6-5,once,TRBJ1-2,NA,CAISEAGDNYGYTF,TGTGCCATCAGTGAGGCAGGGGACAACTATGGCTACACCTTC
TRBV4-1,NA,TRBJ1-2,TRBD1,CASSHSEARGDGYTF,TGCGCCAGCAGCCACTCGGAGGCCAGGGGGGATGGCTACACCTTC
TRBV6-5,NA,TRBJ2-1,NA,CASTNGLPGSNEQFF,TGTGCCAGCACCAATGGGCTGCCGGGGAGTAATGAGCAGTTCTTC
TRBV6-5,NA,TRBJ1-4,TRBD1,CASSRTGLEKLFF,TGTGCCAGCAGTAGGACAGGACTTGAAAAACTGTTTTTT
TRBV6-1,few,TRBJ2-2,TRBD2,CATRRGLADTGELFF,TGTGCCACCAGACGGGGTCTAGCGGATACCGGGGAGCTGTTTTTT
TRBV30,once,TRBJ1-4,NA,CAWSNRPGEKLFF,TGTGCCTGGAGTAACCGGCCAGGAGAAAAACTGTTTTTT
TRBV15,NA,TRBJ1-5,TRBD1,CATSREGGTGANQPQHF,TGTGCCACCAGCAGAGAAGGGGGGACAGGGGCGAATCAGCCCCAGCATTTT
TRBV18,NA,TRBJ1-5,NA,CASSPLPGNQPQHF,TGTGCCAGCTCACCACTTCCAGGCAATCAGCCCCAGCATTTT
TRBV29-1,NA,TRBJ2-3,NA,CSVKGGDDTQYF,TGCAGCGTTAAAGGGGGGGATGATACGCAGTATTTT
TRBV11-2,once,TRBJ2-7,NA,CASQLSRGSYEQYF,TGTGCCAGTCAACTCTCGAGGGGCTCCTACGAGCAGTACTTC
TRBV9,NA,TRBJ2-7,NA,CASSVEGGGGYEQYF,TGTGCCAGCAGCGTAGAGGGAGGGGGAGGCTACGAGCAGTACTTC
TRBV4-3,NA,TRBJ2-7,TRBD2,CASSLLAGAEQYF,TGCGCCAGCAGCCTTTTAGCGGGAGCCGAGCAGTACTTC
TRBV7-7,few,TRBJ2-7,NA,CASASLGGLGEQYF,TGTGCCAGCGCCAGCCTTGGGGGGCTTGGCGAGCAGTACTTC
TRBV9,NA,TRBJ2-7,TRBD2,CASSEGLAGPYEQYF,TGTGCCAGCAGCGAAGGACTAGCGGGGCCCTACGAGCAGTACTTC
TRBV5-8,NA,TRBJ2-7,TRBD2,CASSLGGAGAYEQYF,TGTGCCAGCAGCCTGGGGGGAGCGGGAGCCTACGAGCAGTACTTC
TRBV11-2,NA,TRBJ2-4,NA,CASSLAYSLAGSSKNIQYF,TGTGCCAGCAGCTTGGCCTACAGCCTCGCAGGATCGAGCAAAAACATTCAGTACTTC
TRBV11-3,NA,TRBJ2-7,NA,CASSLEGTRGEQYF,TGTGCCAGCAGCTTAGAGGGGACTCGGGGCGAGCAGTACTTC
TRBV4-1,NA,TRBJ1-5,NA,CASSQEFQFNQPQHF,TGCGCCAGCAGCCAAGAGTTTCAATTCAATCAGCCCCAGCATTTT
TRBV2,NA,TRBJ1-6,NA,CASNGTARVPLHF,TGTGCCAGCAATGGTACGGCCCGGGTACCCCTCCACTTT
TRBV18,NA,TRBJ2-1,NA,CASSNLATNEQFF,TGTGCCAGCTCAAATCTAGCGACCAATGAGCAGTTCTTC
TRBV7-2,NA,TRBJ1-3,TRBD1,CASSRRDRISGNTIYF,TGTGCCAGCAGCAGACGGGACAGGATCTCTGGAAACACCATATATTTT
TRBV23-1,NA,TRBJ2-5,NA,CASSQSCREETQYF,TGCGCCAGCAGTCAATCTTGCAGGGAAGAGACCCAGTACTTC
TRBV9,NA,TRBJ2-5,TRBD1,CASSVDPSRGPYQETQYF,TGTGCCAGCAGCGTAGACCCCTCCAGGGGGCCGTACCAAGAGACCCAGTACTTC
TRBV7-8,NA,TRBJ2-2,NA,CASSLRGGVNTGELFF,TGTGCCAGCAGCTTACGAGGCGGAGTAAACACCGGGGAGCTGTTTTTT
TRBV5-1,NA,TRBJ2-7,TRBD1,CASRRFWAGGSYEQYF,TGCGCCAGCAGAAGATTCTGGGCAGGGGGCTCCTACGAGCAGTACTTC
TRBV30,NA,TRBJ2-3,NA,CAWSSIIGVAVSTDTQYF,TGTGCCTGGAGTTCGATCATCGGAGTAGCCGTTAGCACAGATACGCAGTATTTT
TRBV19,NA,TRBJ1-5,NA,CASSIGYSNQPQHF,TGTGCCAGTAGTATTGGGTATAGCAATCAGCCCCAGCATTTT
TRBV9,NA,TRBJ2-3,NA,CASSVATRGTDTQYF,TGTGCCAGCAGCGTAGCTACCCGAGGCACAGATACGCAGTATTTT
TRBV7-9,NA,TRBJ1-4,NA,CASSPRRDEEKLFF,TGTGCCAGCAGCCCCCGGCGGGACGAGGAAAAACTGTTTTTT
TRBV2,NA,TRBJ1-1,NA,CASSYLKGTEAFF,TGTGCCAGCAGTTATTTGAAAGGGACTGAAGCTTTCTTT
TRBV25-1,NA,TRBJ2-4,NA,CASRTDAKNIQYF,TGTGCCAGCCGGACGGACGCCAAAAACATTCAGTACTTC
TRBV7-6,NA,TRBJ2-2,NA,CASSPGQNTGELFF,TGTGCCAGCAGCCCGGGACAGAACACCGGGGAGCTGTTTTTT
TRBV10-3,NA,TRBJ2-1,TRBD1,CAIRQGQYNEQFF,TGTGCCATCAGACAGGGACAGTACAATGAGCAGTTCTTC
TRBV6-6,NA,TRBJ1-2,NA,CASSYSIRGRNGYTF,TGTGCCAGCAGTTACTCGATCCGGGGGAGAAATGGCTACACCTTC
TRBV18,once,TRBJ2-3,NA,CASSPTPPSTDTQYF,TGTGCCAGCTCACCGACGCCTCCGAGCACAGATACGCAGTATTTT
TRBV30,NA,TRBJ2-1,TRBD2,CAWTHPGTSGIQFF,TGTGCCTGGACCCATCCCGGGACTAGCGGGATTCAGTTCTTC
TRBV27,NA,TRBJ2-1,TRBD2,CASSLGRVSYNEQFF,TGTGCCAGCAGTTTAGGGAGGGTCTCCTACAATGAGCAGTTCTTC
TRBV30,few,TRBJ2-2,TRBD1,CAWSVQGAGELFF,TGTGCCTGGAGTGTACAGGGGGCCGGGGAGCTGTTTTTT
TRBV18,once,TRBJ2-7,TRBD1,CASSPEKGARKQYF,TGTGCCAGCTCACCGGAAAAGGGGGCGAGGAAGCAGTACTTC
TRBV19,NA,TRBJ2-7,NA,CASSAYSSYEQYF,TGTGCCAGTAGCGCCTACAGCTCCTACGAGCAGTACTTC
TRBV12-5,NA,TRBJ1-5,NA,CASGTTDQPQHF,TGTGCTAGTGGTACCACTGATCAGCCCCAGCATTTT
TRBV6-5,once,TRBJ2-7,TRBD1,CASSTGGAGSYEQYF,TGTGCCAGCAGTACAGGGGGCGCGGGTTCCTACGAGCAGTACTTC
TRBV4-1,NA,TRBJ2-5,TRBD2,CASSQDRLAGSISQETQYF,TGCGCCAGCAGCCAAGATCGACTAGCGGGGAGTATTTCCCAAGAGACCCAGTACTTC
TRBV5-6,NA,TRBJ2-1,NA,CASQRDSLYNEQFF,TGTGCCAGCCAACGAGACTCTCTCTACAATGAGCAGTTCTTC
TRBV4-3,few,TRBJ2-5,NA,CASSQGVGRGGQETQYF,TGCGCCAGCAGCCAAGGCGTGGGAAGAGGGGGGCAAGAGACCCAGTACTTC
TRBV18,NA,TRBJ2-1,TRBD1,CASSPTTGQKSNEQFF,TGTGCCAGCTCACCAACAACGGGACAGAAATCTAATGAGCAGTTCTTC
TRBV5-1,NA,TRBJ1-6,NA,CASRQGMRPNSYNSPLHF,TGCGCCAGCCGACAAGGGATGAGACCGAACTCCTATAATTCACCCCTCCACTTT
TRBV20-1,NA,TRBJ1-1,NA,CSAWGNTEAFF,TGCAGTGCTTGGGGGAACACTGAAGCTTTCTTT
TRBV20-1,NA,TRBJ1-4,NA,CSALHEKLFF,TGCAGTGCTCTGCATGAAAAACTGTTTTTT
TRBV30,NA,TRBJ1-2,NA,CAWSLGANYGYTF,TGTGCCTGGAGTTTGGGGGCCAACTATGGCTACACCTTC